The TCR beta chain under discussion was sequenced for a study of response to subunit inactivated influenza vaccine. Findings and limits, study-wide: A suggestion made by the authors is that each seasonal influenza vaccination recruits few new T cells.

CDR3 length: 14 residues. CDR1 and CDR2 (germline): LGHDT, YNNKEL (reference sequence). V dropped 2 bases and J dropped 0 bases, with 5 bases sitting between them. TCRdb reanalysed the RT-PCR reads using MiXCR and keeps one entry per CDR3 protein. The sample shows around 490,000 distinct CDR3 sequences, 6% to 9% of them seen only once. This clonotype was observed at least ten times. The antigen is undetermined. The sequence was obtained from a man aged 50-75 years who received an inactivated influenza vaccine. The chain combines TRBV3-1 with TRBJ2-1; D gene uncertain. The sample was PBMCs from blood, taken roughly 24 months after vaccination. The DNA for the CDR3 is TGTGCCAGCAGCCAACTCAGCTCCTACAATGAGCAGTTCTTC. Translated, it gives CASSQLSSYNEQFF.